Each of the 28 T cell receptor beta chains below was sequenced from the same sample in a study of blood T cell repertoires in COVID-19. Here immunoSEQ multiplex PCR was the method, and the copy in TCRdb shows in-frame clones only, minus some. This sample carries 140,000 to 150,000 clones, about nine tenths of them seen once, and the ten largest clones take about 1.6%. Sequenced material: peripheral blood. These receptor sequences come from a human donor in a cohort sampled during active COVID-19.

This clone was seen only once. The V and J genes are TRBV7-8 and TRBJ2-3, with D perhaps matching TRBD1 (6 bases). The germline V gene encodes CDR1 SGHVS and CDR2 FQNEAQ. V lost 6 bases to trimming and J lost 3 bases, with 16 bases between them. This CDR3 contains 15 residues. The CDR3 loop is CASRRRVTGTDTQYF. The DNA of the CDR3 is TGTGCCAGCAGGCGCAGGGTTACAGGGACAGATACGCAGTATTTT.

The CDR3 nucleotides are TGTGCCACGATGGAGGGGACAGGGCAGGAGACCCAGTACTTC. As protein: CATMEGTGQETQYF. V gene TRBV6-6 combines with J gene TRBJ2-5; TRBD1 matches 9 bases. This CDR3 region has 14 residues. V lost 10 bases and J lost 5; bases outside the gene matches: 11. In germline, CDR1 is MNHNY, CDR2 SVGAGI (reference sequence).

This clone is a singleton in its sample. The chain has TRBV3-1 (or the pseudogene TRBV3-2) and TRBJ2-1, with TRBD2 identical over 9 bases. This CDR3 comprises 18 residues. With V trimmed by 3 bases and J by 4 bases, 13 bases remained unmatched. The germline V gene has CDR1 LGHDT and CDR2 YNNKEL (reference sequence). CDR3 DNA: TGTGCCAGCAGCCAGGGACTTCTAGCGGGGCTACGTTACAATGAGCAGTTCTTC. Translating gives CASSQGLLAGLRYNEQFF.

The chain combines TRBV9 with TRBJ2-6; possible D gene TRBD2, 5 bases. The ends were cut back, 4 bases at V and 2 bases at J, with 13 bases in the middle. Germline loops: CDR1 SGDLS, CDR2 YYNGEE. The CDR3 loop spans 16 amino acids. DNA for the CDR3: TGTGCCAGCAGCCGAGCGCCGGGAACTGGGGCCAACGTCCTGACTTTC. Its protein product is CASSRAPGTGANVLTF.

The V and J genes are TRBV12-3 or TRBV12-4 and TRBJ1-4; 8 bases agree with TRBD1. CDR3 length: 13 residues. Unmatched junction bases numbered 3, after V lost 6 bases and J lost 6 bases. The CDR3 sequence: CASRGQVDEKLFF. DNA of the CDR3: TGTGCCAGCAGGGGACAGGTGGATGAAAAACTGTTTTTT.

The J gene is TRBJ2-3, the V gene TRBV4-1; 9 bases fit TRBD1. This CDR3 has 16 residues. Germline CDR1 and CDR2: MGHRA and YSYEKL. The V and J ends lost 3 bases and 2 bases, in that order; junction bases with no gene match: 6. CDR3 sequence: CASSQGWDRVTDTQYF. The CDR3 DNA reads as TGCGCCAGCAGCCAGGGATGGGACAGGGTCACAGATACGCAGTATTTT.

V usage is TRBV15 and J usage is TRBJ1-3; 7 bases are a match to TRBD1. The V segment lost 5 bases and the J segment 0 bases; nucleotides outside the gene matches: 10. The V gene's germline CDR1 is LNHNV and CDR2 YYDKDF (reference sequence). This CDR3 spans 17 amino acids. The CDR3: CATSLRTGDFSGNTIYF. In nucleotides, the CDR3 is TGTGCCACCAGCCTACGGACAGGAGACTTCTCTGGAAACACCATATATTTT.

The J gene is TRBJ2-4, the V gene TRBV9; perhaps TRBD1 as D (7 bases). V shed 4 bases and J shed 16 bases, with 18 bases lying between them. The CDR3 length is 12 residues. The V gene's germline CDR1 is SGDLS and CDR2 YYNGEE. The CDR3: CASSSYDREVYF. The CDR3 DNA is TGTGCCAGCAGCTCTTACGACAGGGAGGTATACTTC.

The rearrangement joins TRBV2 to TRBJ2-2, with D possibly TRBD1 on 6 matching bases. The CDR3 runs 16 residues. In germline, CDR1 is SNHLY, CDR2 FYNNEI. With 1 base removed from V and 5 bases from J, the gap between germline ends came to 14 bases. CDR3 nucleotide sequence: TGTGCCAGCAGTGAAGTGCAGGGGAGTGATACCGGGGAGCTGTTTTTT. It specifies CASSEVQGSDTGELFF. Based on the CDR3 plus reference TRBV2 and TRBJ2-2, the full variable domain is EPEVTQTPSHQVTQMGQEVILRCVPISNHLYFYWYRQILGQKVEFLVSFYNNEISEKSEIFDDQFSVERPDGSNFTLKIRSTKLEDSAMYFCASSEVQGSDTGELFFGEGSRLTVL.

The chain employs TRBV7-9 and TRBJ1-1; tentative D call: TRBD1 (5 bases). Trimming left V 3 bases short and J 1 base short, with 6 bases between. The CDR3 is 13 amino acids. From germline, CDR1 is SEHNR and CDR2 FQNEAQ (reference sequence). The CDR3 coding sequence is TGTGCCAGCAGCTTCGGGGGGAACACTGAAGCTTTCTTT. Translation gives CASSFGGNTEAFF.

The chain combines TRBV10-3 with TRBJ2-2, with TRBD2 matching 8 bases. Trimming at V came to 7 bases and at J to 5 bases, leaving 9 bases not matched to a gene. CDR3 length: 15 residues. Germline V gene data show CDR1 as ENHRY and CDR2 as SYGVKD. The CDR3 DNA is TGTGCCATCACCACGGGAGGGGTGACAACCGGGGAGCTGTTTTTT. It is translated as CAITTGGVTTGELFF.

In this sample, this clone turned up once. The chain joins TRBV3-1 (or the pseudogene TRBV3-2) to TRBJ1-1, with D tentatively TRBD1 (6 bases). This CDR3 is 15 amino acids long. V shed 0 bases and J shed 7 bases, with 15 bases lying between them. Per germline, CDR1 LGHDT and CDR2 YNNKEL (reference sequence). The CDR3 DNA follows: TGTGCCAGCAGCCAAGATTTAGCGGGACAACGTGAAGCTTTCTTT. This encodes CASSQDLAGQREAFF.

The table lists this clone with a few counts. J is TRBJ1-1 and V is TRBV6-5; tentatively, D is TRBD1 (6 bases). The ends were cut back, 0 bases at V and 6 bases at J, with 11 bases in the middle. The CDR3 extends over 14 amino acids. The germline CDR1 and CDR2 sequences are MNHEY and SVGAGI. The CDR3 sequence is CASSYSWGLAEAFF. The DNA of the CDR3 is TGTGCCAGCAGTTACTCGTGGGGGCTCGCTGAAGCTTTCTTT.

This rearrangement joins TRBV6-6 to TRBJ2-1; 8 positions match TRBD2. After removal of 7 bases from V and 8 bases from J, the junction contained 13 bases not matched to a gene. In germline, CDR1 is MNHNY, CDR2 SVGAGI (reference sequence). The CDR3 totals 15 residues. Here the CDR3 reads CASNGPGLDSYEQFF. As DNA, the CDR3 is TGTGCCAGCAACGGACCGGGACTAGATTCCTATGAGCAGTTCTTC.

This clone came up once. The chain uses TRBV6-1 and TRBJ1-2; the D gene is possibly TRBD1 (6 bases). The V end lost 3 bases, the J end lost 8 bases, and 13 bases lay between the germline ends. Germline V gene lookup returns CDR1 MNHNS and CDR2 SASEGT. There are 13 residues in the CDR3. Here the CDR3 reads CASSEGAGVGYTF. DNA of the CDR3: TGTGCCAGCAGTGAGGGGGCAGGGGTCGGCTACACCTTC.

The V gene is TRBV6-5, the J gene TRBJ1-2; the match to TRBD1 covers 7 bases. CDR1 and CDR2 (germline): MNHEY, SVGAGI. The CDR3 has 13 amino acids. V was pared by 7 bases and J by 2 bases, with 4 bases of the junction left unmatched. The CDR3 reads CASNPTGNYGYTF. The CDR3 bases are TGTGCCAGCAACCCGACAGGGAACTATGGCTACACCTTC.

This clone was recorded only once. In the same sample, other DNA sequences code for this CDR3. The chain is built from TRBV7-3 and TRBJ2-1; D not certain. This CDR3 contains 12 residues. The germline V and J ends were trimmed by 9 bases and 6 bases, with 12 bases remaining between them. Germline V gene sequence: CDR1 SGHTA, CDR2 FQGTGA. CDR3 DNA: TGTGCCAGTAGCCGCCAGCGCAATGAGCAGTTCTTC. It codes for CASSRQRNEQFF.

The J gene is TRBJ1-5, the V gene TRBV7-8, with a tentative D call TRBD1 (5 bases). V lost 0 bases and J lost 7, with 10 bases in between. Looked up from germline, CDR1 is SGHVS and CDR2 is FQNEAQ. This CDR3 comprises 14 residues. The CDR3, as DNA: TGTGCCAGCAGCTTAGCAGGGACTGGGCAGCCCCAGCATTTT. It translates to CASSLAGTGQPQHF.

The chain uses TRBV9 and TRBJ2-5; 12 positions match TRBD2. The CDR3 sequence is 17 residues long. Looked up from germline, CDR1 is SGDLS and CDR2 is YYNGEE. V shed 4 bases, J shed 2 bases, and the junction held 9 bases outside the gene matches. CDR3 sequence: CASSPGIGTSGQETQYF. In DNA form, the CDR3 reads TGTGCCAGCAGCCCTGGAATCGGGACTAGCGGGCAAGAGACCCAGTACTTC.

The rearrangement joins TRBV30 to TRBJ1-3; tentatively, D is TRBD1 (5 bases). The CDR3 is 16 amino acids. The germline V gene encodes CDR1 GTSNPN and CDR2 SVGIG (reference sequence). V was pared by 0 bases and J by 2 bases, with 14 bases between. Here the CDR3 reads CAWSVYGRVAGNTIYF. The CDR3 bases are TGTGCCTGGAGTGTATACGGCAGGGTGGCTGGAAACACCATATATTTT. Drawing the rest from reference TRBV30 and TRBJ1-3, the complete variable domain is SQTIHQWPATLVQPVGSPLSLECTVEGTSNPNLYWYRQAAGRGLQLLFYSVGIGQISSEVPQNLSASRPQDRQFILSSKKLLLSDSGFYLCAWSVYGRVAGNTIYFGEGSWLTVV.

This clone was seen a handful of times. The rearrangement links TRBV6-5 to TRBJ1-6, with TRBD1 matching over 8 bases. The length of the CDR3 is 15 residues. The germline CDR1 and CDR2 sequences are MNHEY and SVGAGI. Trimming removed 6 bases from V and 6 bases from J; junction bases left unmatched: 7. DNA of the CDR3: TGTGCCAGCAGGGACCAGGGGGCGGGTAATTCACCCCTCCACTTT. It codes for CASRDQGAGNSPLHF.

The chain combines TRBV10-1 with TRBJ1-3, with 8 bases that match TRBD1. The germline CDR1 and CDR2 sequences are WNHNN and SYGVQD (reference sequence). The CDR3 has 12 residues. With 6 bases clipped from V and 9 bases from J, the junction kept 4 bases outside the gene matches. The CDR3 is CASRGTGSTIYF. The DNA of the CDR3 is TGCGCCAGCAGGGGGACAGGCTCCACCATATATTTT.

This sequence joins TRBV5-6 and TRBJ1-2, with 7 bases fitting TRBD1. V was pared by 0 bases and J by 6 bases, with 2 bases of the junction left unmatched. Germline CDR1 SGHDT, CDR2 YYEEEE. This CDR3 is 13 amino acids long. The CDR3 DNA reads as TGTGCCAGCAGCTTGGTAGGGGGCGATGGCTACACCTTC. Its translation: CASSLVGGDGYTF.

CDR3 sequence: CASSGRVENTEAFF. DNA of the CDR3: TGTGCCAGCAGCGGCAGGGTGGAGAACACTGAAGCTTTCTTT. The chain joins TRBV2 to TRBJ1-1, with D possibly TRBD1 on 5 matching bases. This CDR3 is built from 14 residues. V lost 6 bases to trimming and J lost 1 base, with 12 bases between them. Germline assignment: CDR1 SNHLY and CDR2 FYNNEI.

The rearrangement links TRBV5-1 to TRBJ1-6, with TRBD1 identical over 9 bases. The V segment lost 4 bases and the J segment 10 bases; nucleotides outside the gene matches: 6. The CDR3 is 14 amino acids. Per germline, CDR1 SGHRS and CDR2 YFSETQ. CDR3 sequence: CASSVTGGGSPLHF. The DNA for the CDR3 is TGCGCCAGCAGCGTAACAGGGGGCGGCTCACCCCTCCACTTT.

The V and J genes are TRBV12-3 or TRBV12-4 and TRBJ2-5; no definite D call. V was shortened by 3 bases and J by 5 bases, with 7 bases between the two germline ends. CDR3 size: 12 residues. Written as DNA, the CDR3 is TGTGCCAGCAGTTTTTTAGTTGAGACCCAGTACTTC. It specifies CASSFLVETQYF.

V is TRBV6-1 and J is TRBJ2-7; no clear D gene. V was shortened by 2 bases and J by 2 bases, with 13 bases between the two germline ends. CDR3 length: 15 residues. Germline CDR1 is MNHNS and CDR2 is SASEGT. The CDR3, as DNA: TGTGCCAGCAGTGAACCAGGAAACCACCCCTACGAGCAGTACTTC. It encodes CASSEPGNHPYEQYF.

This clone was counted once. The chain is built from TRBV27 and TRBJ2-7; D gene uncertain. The CDR3 sequence is 15 residues long. Germline lookup yields CDR1 MNHEY and CDR2 SMNVEV (reference sequence). Deletions cut 2 bases from V and 4 bases from J, with 15 bases between. The chain's CDR3 is CASSLPFAAEYEQYF. The CDR3 DNA reads TGTGCCAGCAGTTTACCGTTTGCGGCGGAGTACGAGCAGTACTTC.